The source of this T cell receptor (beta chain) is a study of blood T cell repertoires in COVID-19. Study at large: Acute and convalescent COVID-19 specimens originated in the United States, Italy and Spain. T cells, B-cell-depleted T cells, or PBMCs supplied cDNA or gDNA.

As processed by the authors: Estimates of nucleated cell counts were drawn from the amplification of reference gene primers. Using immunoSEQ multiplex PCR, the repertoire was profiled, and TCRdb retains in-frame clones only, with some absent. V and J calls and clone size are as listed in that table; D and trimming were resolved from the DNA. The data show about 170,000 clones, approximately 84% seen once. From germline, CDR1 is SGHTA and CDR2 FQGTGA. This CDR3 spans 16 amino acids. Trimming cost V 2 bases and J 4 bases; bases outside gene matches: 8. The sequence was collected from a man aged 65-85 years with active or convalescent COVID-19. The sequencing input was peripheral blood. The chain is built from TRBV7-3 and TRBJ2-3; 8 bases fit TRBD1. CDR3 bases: TGTGCCAGCAGCTTATTTCGGACAGGGAGCGCAGATACGCAGTATTTT. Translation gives CASSLFRTGSADTQYF.